Following are 26 T cell receptor beta chains from one sample sequenced in a study of CD8 T cells in Susac syndrome. Random hexamers served to reverse transcribe roughly 0.45 to 1 ug RNA. TCRdb called the immunoSEQ multiplex PCR reads again in MiXCR, with one record for every CDR3 protein. Found here are about 140,000 distinct CDR3 sequences, roughly 95% of them singletons; the top ten hold 0.11%. Material for sequencing was CD4+ T cells from PBMCs. Receptors were obtained from a human donor with multiple sclerosis.

The genes are TRBV24-1 and TRBJ2-1; D may be TRBD1 (7 bases). This CDR3 contains 15 residues. Germline V gene data show CDR1 as KGHDR and CDR2 as SFDVKD. V was cut by 4 bases and J by 9 bases, with 18 bases left in between. The CDR3, as DNA: TGTGCCACCAGTGAGGCGGTCGGCAGGGGGGCTGAGCAGTTCTTC. Translating it yields CATSEAVGRGAEQFF.

The chain is built from TRBV7-9 and TRBJ2-3; 9 bases map to TRBD2. There are 14 residues in the CDR3. CDR1 SEHNR and CDR2 FQNEAQ come from the germline V gene (reference sequence). The trim removed 1 base at V and 6 bases at J, leaving 2 bases unmatched. The CDR3 region has the DNA TGTGCCAGCAGCTTAGGCGGGGGGGCCGATACGCAGTATTTT. Translated: CASSLGGGADTQYF.

The CDR3 loop is CATSRVQGPQYF. CDR3 DNA: TGTGCCACCAGCAGAGTCCAGGGTCCTCAGTACTTC. The chain is built from TRBV15 and TRBJ2-4, with D perhaps TRBD1 (5 bases). Germline CDR1 and CDR2: LNHNV and YYDKDF (reference sequence). Trimming pared 1 base from V and 12 bases from J, leaving 10 bases between. This CDR3 contains 12 residues.

The chain has TRBV27 and TRBJ2-1; 8 bases align to TRBD2. Germline loops: CDR1 MNHEY, CDR2 SMNVEV (reference sequence). The CDR3 length is 15 residues. The ends lost 4 bases at V and 5 bases at J; junction bases unmatched: 7. The CDR3 DNA sequence: TGTGCCAGCAGTTCAGCGGGAGTCGGACACAATGAGCAGTTCTTC. Residues: CASSSAGVGHNEQFF.

The chain recombines TRBV20-1 with TRBJ1-2; the match to TRBD1 covers 7 bases. Germline V lookup: CDR1 DFQATT, CDR2 SNEGSKA (reference sequence). With 3 bases clipped from V and 4 bases from J, the junction kept 8 bases outside the gene matches. The CDR3 loop spans 14 amino acids. The CDR3 here is CSARESGTAYGYTF. The CDR3 DNA is TGCAGTGCTAGGGAGAGTGGGACAGCCTATGGCTACACCTTC.

The rearrangement uses TRBV6-2 or TRBV6-3 and TRBJ1-6; TRBD1 is a possible D gene (5 bases). V was clipped by 5 bases and J by 7 bases, with 15 bases between them. Germline values: CDR1 MNHEY, CDR2 SVGEGT. The CDR3 contains 15 residues. The CDR3 nucleotides read TGTGCCAGCAGTAATCCGGGACTGTGGAATTCACCCCTCCACTTT. Amino acid sequence: CASSNPGLWNSPLHF.

The chain couples TRBV7-2 to TRBJ2-7, with D perhaps TRBD2 (6 bases). V shed 2 bases and J shed 1 base, with 12 bases lying between them. Germline V lookup: CDR1 SGHTA, CDR2 FQGNSA. The CDR3 sequence is 15 residues long. CDR3 sequence (DNA): TGTGCCAGCAGCTTACGGGCGGGGTTATCCTACGAGCAGTACTTC. Translated: CASSLRAGLSYEQYF.

The chain recombines TRBV30 with TRBJ1-4, with a tentative D call TRBD1 (6 bases). V was clipped by 3 bases and J by 7 bases, with 15 bases between them. This CDR3 contains 14 residues. Germline V lookup: CDR1 GTSNPN, CDR2 SVGIG (reference sequence). Written as DNA, the CDR3 is TGTGCCTGGAGCCCAGGGGCTTCGCGTGAAAAACTGTTTTTT. Translating gives CAWSPGASREKLFF.

The rearrangement links TRBV27 to TRBJ1-2; 7 nucleotides match TRBD1. The CDR3 extends over 13 amino acids. Germline values: CDR1 MNHEY, CDR2 SMNVEV (reference sequence). V shed 10 bases, J shed 4 bases, and the junction held 9 bases outside the gene matches. This CDR3 reads CATNRAGGYGYTF. DNA for the CDR3: TGTGCCACCAACAGGGCAGGGGGCTATGGCTACACCTTC.

This chain joins TRBV24-1 and TRBJ2-3; 10 bases align to TRBD2. CDR3 size: 16 residues. Germline CDR1 and CDR2: KGHDR and SFDVKD. Trimming cost V 4 bases and J 3 bases; bases outside gene matches: 6. For the CDR3, the DNA is TGTGCCACCAGTGAGTACGTAGCGGGAGGTACAGATACGCAGTATTTT. Translated, it gives CATSEYVAGGTDTQYF.

The chain recombines TRBV29-1 with TRBJ2-6; the D gene could be TRBD1 or TRBD2 (5 bases each). The ends were cut back, 3 bases at V and 4 bases at J, with 10 bases in the middle. The V gene's germline CDR1 is SQVTM and CDR2 ANQGSEA. CDR3 size: 14 residues. The CDR3 here is CSVDPGHGANVLTF. The CDR3, as DNA: TGCAGCGTTGACCCGGGGCACGGGGCCAACGTCCTGACTTTC.

This chain links TRBV29-1 with TRBJ1-5; D remains ambiguous. From germline, CDR1 is SQVTM and CDR2 ANQGSEA. This CDR3 region has 13 residues. With 4 bases removed from V and 1 base from J, the gap between germline ends came to 8 bases. CDR3 nucleotides: TGCAGCGTTGGCAGGTCAAGCAATCAGCCCCAGCATTTT. This codes for CSVGRSSNQPQHF.

The chain joins TRBV6-5 to TRBJ2-3; D may match TRBD1 or TRBD2 (5 bases each). Between the trimmed V and J ends, which lost 7 bases and 3 bases, there was a span of 14 bases. The CDR3 covers 14 residues. The V gene's germline CDR1 is MNHEY and CDR2 SVGAGI. The CDR3 region is CASKTGQGTDTQYF. The CDR3 coding sequence is TGTGCCAGCAAGACGGGGCAAGGGACAGATACGCAGTATTTT.

This clonotype came up once. This chain connects TRBV6-5 to TRBJ1-2; D unclear. The CDR3 sequence is 14 residues long. CDR1 and CDR2 (germline): MNHEY, SVGAGI. Trimming took 4 bases from V and 2 from J, leaving 11 bases between them. CDR3 nucleotides: TGTGCCAGCAGTTTGGCGGCCTTGAACTATGGCTACACCTTC. Its translation: CASSLAALNYGYTF.

The chain has TRBV7-2 and TRBJ2-3; 7 nucleotides agree with TRBD2. Germline assignment: CDR1 SGHTA and CDR2 FQGNSA. Germline trimming cut 4 bases from V and 8 bases from J; bases unmatched to any gene: 0. The CDR3 runs to 11 residues. CDR3 DNA sequence: TGTGCCAGCAGCTCGGGGGGTACGCAGTATTTT. Its protein is CASSSGGTQYF.

This clonotype was counted once. This chain uses TRBV3-1 with TRBJ1-1; 7 bases are shared with TRBD1. The V segment lost 4 bases and the J segment 6 bases; nucleotides outside the gene matches: 5. CDR3 length equals 13 residues. Per germline, CDR1 LGHDT and CDR2 YNNKEL (reference sequence). The CDR3 protein is CASSRGQKPEAFF. The CDR3, as DNA: TGTGCCAGCAGCCGGGGACAGAAACCTGAAGCTTTCTTT.

With respect to this clonotype: One junction end disagrees with the germline gene, perhaps due to a read error. CDR3 DNA sequence: TGTGCCACCACCAGATTTCCGGGACGGACCTCTGGGGCCAACGTCCTGACTTTC. It translates to CATTRFPGRTSGANVLTF. The chain has TRBV15 and TRBJ2-6; D possibly uses TRBD1 or TRBD2 (5 bases each). This CDR3 is 18 amino acids long. Germline V gene sequence: CDR1 LNHNV, CDR2 YYDKDF (reference sequence).

V and J are TRBV9 and TRBJ1-2; D is unresolved. Germline V gives CDR1 SGDLS, CDR2 YYNGEE. The CDR3 totals 11 residues. V gave up 3 bases and J gave up 8 bases, with 8 bases separating them. The CDR3 sequence is CASSGTQGYTF. The CDR3 DNA reads TGTGCCAGCAGCGGGACGCAGGGCTACACCTTC.

The chain has TRBV4-3 and TRBJ2-2; a weak D match, TRBD1 (5 bases). Germline lookup yields CDR1 LGHNA and CDR2 YSLEER. With 0 bases removed from V and 0 bases from J, the gap between germline ends came to 8 bases. CDR3 length: 16 residues. The CDR3 DNA sequence: TGCGCCAGCAGCCAAGATACCAGGGCGAACACCGGGGAGCTGTTTTTT. Translation: CASSQDTRANTGELFF.

The rearrangement uses TRBV7-9 and TRBJ1-2; 7 bases map to TRBD1. Losses at the gene ends were 5 bases for V and 1 base for J; bases not matched to a gene: 10. This CDR3 has 16 amino acids. Germline V lookup: CDR1 SEHNR, CDR2 FQNEAQ (reference sequence). For the CDR3, the DNA is TGTGCCAGCAGCCCACGGGGACAGCTTATTAACTATGGCTACACCTTC. It translates to CASSPRGQLINYGYTF.

This chain uses TRBV15 with TRBJ2-4; possibly TRBD1 or TRBD2 for D (5 bases each). The germline CDR1 and CDR2 sequences are LNHNV and YYDKDF (reference sequence). V was pared by 0 bases and J by 0 bases, with 12 bases between. This CDR3 region has 17 residues. CDR3 residues: CATSREGVGPAKNIQYF. The CDR3 DNA reads as TGTGCCACCAGCAGAGAGGGGGTGGGGCCAGCCAAAAACATTCAGTACTTC.

J is TRBJ1-4 and V is TRBV12-3 or TRBV12-4; TRBD1 matches 7 bases. The CDR3 covers 15 residues. V shed 5 bases and J 10 bases; nucleotides not matched to a gene: 13. The CDR3, as DNA: TGTGCCAGCAGTCCGAGACAGGGAGATCCCGTAAAACTGTTTTTT. Amino acid sequence: CASSPRQGDPVKLFF.

This clonotype was found a few times. The chain uses TRBV13 and TRBJ2-7, with D unresolved. Germline CDR1 and CDR2: PRHDT and FYEKMQ (reference sequence). The CDR3 is 12 amino acids. V was cut by 8 bases and J by 0 bases, with 8 bases left in between. The DNA of the CDR3 is TGTGCCAGCTCCAGGACCTCCTACGAGCAGTACTTC. It specifies CASSRTSYEQYF. The full variable domain, in which reference TRBV13 and TRBJ2-7 provide the parts outside the CDR3, is AAGVIQSPRHLIKEKRETATLKCYPIPRHDTVYWYQQGPGQDPQFLISFYEKMQSDKGSIPDRFSAQQFSDYHSELNMSSLELGDSALYFCASSRTSYEQYFGPGTRLTVT.

V usage is TRBV3-1 and J usage is TRBJ1-5; TRBD1 aligns across 7 bases. CDR3 length: 15 amino acids. V shed 4 bases, J shed 3 bases, and the junction held 6 bases outside the gene matches. Per the germline V gene, CDR1 is LGHDT and CDR2 is YNNKEL (reference sequence). CDR3 in DNA: TGTGCCAGCAGCCCCTATGGGACAGACAATCAGCCCCAGCATTTT. It specifies CASSPYGTDNQPQHF.

This chain connects TRBV3-1 to TRBJ2-7; 11 nucleotides align to TRBD2. Germline V gene data show CDR1 as LGHDT and CDR2 as YNNKEL (reference sequence). This CDR3 has 15 amino acids. The V segment lost 3 bases and the J segment 3 bases; nucleotides outside the gene matches: 4. CDR3 nucleotides: TGTGCCAGCAGCCAGGGGACTAGCGGATACTACGAGCAGTACTTC. Its translation: CASSQGTSGYYEQYF.

The chain uses TRBV3-1 and TRBJ2-5; 16 positions match TRBD2. The germline CDR1 and CDR2 sequences are LGHDT and YNNKEL (reference sequence). The V segment lost 6 bases and the J segment 4 bases; nucleotides outside the gene matches: 8. This CDR3 has 17 residues. Here the CDR3 DNA reads TGTGCCAGCAGTTCCCGGGGACTAGCGGGAGGGAGAGAGACCCAGTACTTC. It is translated as CASSSRGLAGGRETQYF.